This TCR beta chain was identified in a study of cytomegalovirus exposure and HLA in healthy donors. Amplification used 60 Vbeta primers and 13 Jbeta primers. The repertoire was sequenced with immunoSEQ multiplex PCR; TCRdb's copy has only in-frame clones and lacks some. The data show around 190,000 clones, just under 75% seen once. CDR3 length: 16 residues. Germline CDR1 reads SGHAT; CDR2 reads FQNNGV. Trimming shortened V by 5 bases and J by 1 base, and 15 bases separated the two germline ends. Material for sequencing was PBMCs. The V and J genes are TRBV11-2 and TRBJ2-1; D is perhaps TRBD2 (5 bases). The receptor's source is a woman in her thirties in good health and CMV-seropositive. The CDR3 is CASSQLGTTSYNEQFF. The CDR3 region has the DNA TGTGCCAGCAGCCAACTAGGAACTACTTCCTACAATGAGCAGTTCTTC.